This paragraph reports one TCR beta chain. These data originate in a study of T cell responses to AZD1222 COVID-19 vaccine. The CDR3 spans 14 residues. Unmatched junction bases numbered 9, after V lost 6 bases and J lost 5 bases. Germline values: CDR1 MNHEY, CDR2 SVGAGI. Measured with immunoSEQ multiplex PCR; TCRdb has only the in-frame clones, and not every one. The sample gives roughly 150,000 clones, 85% to 95% of which show up once; about 1.4% is in the top ten. The chain has TRBV6-5 and TRBJ1-2; 7 positions match TRBD1. The sequence derives from an adult who received the AZD1222 COVID-19 vaccine. This sample comprised peripheral blood, obtained 28 days after the second AZD1222 dose. This CDR3 is CASRGQTLLYGYTF. The CDR3 region has the DNA TGTGCCAGCAGGGGACAGACACTACTTTATGGCTACACCTTC.